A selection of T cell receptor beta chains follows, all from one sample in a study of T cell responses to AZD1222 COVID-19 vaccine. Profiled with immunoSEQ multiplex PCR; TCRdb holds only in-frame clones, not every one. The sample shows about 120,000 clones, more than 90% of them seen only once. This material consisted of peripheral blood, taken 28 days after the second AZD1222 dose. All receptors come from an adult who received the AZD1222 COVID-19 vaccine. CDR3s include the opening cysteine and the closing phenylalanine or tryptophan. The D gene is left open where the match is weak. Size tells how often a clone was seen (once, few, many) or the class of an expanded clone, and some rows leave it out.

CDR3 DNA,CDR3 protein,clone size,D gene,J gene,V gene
TGTGCCAGCTCCTCCCGGGGGATGAACACTGAAGCTTTCTTT,CASSSRGMNTEAFF,few,-,TRBJ1-1,TRBV18
TGTGCCAGCAGCGTAGGAGTCAGTCGTTACACCGGGGAGCTGTTTTTT,CASSVGVSRYTGELFF,few,-,TRBJ2-2,TRBV9
TGTGCCATCAGTGATGGGGAGGGCTTCGGCGAGCAGTACTTC,CAISDGEGFGEQYF,-,TRBD2,TRBJ2-7,TRBV10-3
TGTGCCAGCAGCGCCAGGGACGACCTAAACACTGAAGCTTTCTTT,CASSARDDLNTEAFF,-,-,TRBJ1-1,TRBV9
TGTGCCAGTAGTATGGGCAGGGGGCTGACCTACGAGCAGTACTTC,CASSMGRGLTYEQYF,-,TRBD1,TRBJ2-7,TRBV19
TGTGCCAGCATGGGGTACGGGGACACCGGGGAGCTGTTTTTT,CASMGYGDTGELFF,-,-,TRBJ2-2,TRBV2
TGTGCCAGCTCGCTAGGCAGAATGAACACTGAAGCTTTCTTT,CASSLGRMNTEAFF,-,-,TRBJ1-1,TRBV7-9
TGTGCCAGCAGCTTGGGGGGGCAGAGCTCCTACGAGCAGTACTTC,CASSLGGQSSYEQYF,-,-,TRBJ2-7,TRBV13
TGTGCCAGCAGTTACGACGGCGGGGGGGCCTACGAGCAGTACTTC,CASSYDGGGAYEQYF,-,TRBD2,TRBJ2-7,TRBV6-2/TRBV6-3
TGTGCCAGCAGCCCCGGGACAGGGTTCTCTGGAAACACCATATATTTT,CASSPGTGFSGNTIYF,-,TRBD1,TRBJ1-3,TRBV5-6
TGTGCCAGCAGTTTATGGGGGGCTCGAAATTCACCCCTCCACTTT,CASSLWGARNSPLHF,-,-,TRBJ1-6,TRBV27
TGTGCCTGGATGGTCACACGCGGAGGGACCCAGTACTTC,CAWMVTRGGTQYF,-,-,TRBJ2-5,TRBV30